This T cell receptor beta chain was captured in a study of T cell changes during pregnancy in multiple sclerosis. From germline, CDR1 is MGHRA and CDR2 YSYEKL. Trimming took off 1 base at V and 7 bases at J, with 17 bases between the two ends. The length of the CDR3 is 17 residues. Repertoires were generated with immunoSEQ multiplex PCR, while TCRdb's copy carries only in-frame clones and drops some. The profile shows tens of thousands of clones, 94% of them singletons. This sequence was found in a female donor with multiple sclerosis, enrolled in a pregnancy study. The input for sequencing was peripheral blood, taken in the third trimester of pregnancy. The V call is TRBV4-1, the J call TRBJ2-6; D possibly corresponds to TRBD2 (6 bases). The CDR3 coding sequence is TGCGCCAGCAGCCAAGTTCAATCGGGGGATCGAGCCAACGTCCTGACTTTC. Protein sequence: CASSQVQSGDRANVLTF.